This T cell receptor beta chain was sequenced for a study of blood T cells in healthy people across ages. This clonotype was seen a few times. V lost 3 bases to trimming and J lost 2 bases, with 13 bases between them. Germline-derived CDR1 and CDR2 are MNHEY and SMNVEV (reference sequence). The CDR3 consists of 15 residues. PCR was performed a second time for about 6 to 12 cycles using a sample-barcoded 5' primer and a J-beta primer mix. Tagging of each cDNA molecule was performed by a template-switch adaptor with 12 random nucleotides. In TCRdb, the 5' RACE reads were re-called with MiXCR into one record per CDR3 protein. The table includes about 700,000 distinct CDR3 sequences, approximately 29% detected once.

The TCR sequence derives from a woman older than 75 in good health. Sequencing used blood. This chain connects TRBV27 to TRBJ1-2, with D perhaps matching TRBD1 (6 bases). CDR3 DNA sequence: TGTGCCAGCAGTTTGATCAAGGGGGTCAACTATGGCTACACCTTC. Its translation: CASSLIKGVNYGYTF.